A selection of T cell receptor beta chains follows, all from one sample in a study of memory CD4+ T cells and cytomegalovirus serostatus. Clones were read by immunoSEQ multiplex PCR, and TCRdb kept only the in-frame ones, dropping some. The sample shows around 50,000 clones, roughly 78% of them seen only once. The material sequenced was memory CD4+ T cells from blood. Receptor source: an adult in good health and CMV-seronegative. Both conserved end residues are trimmed from each CDR3.

v_gene	j_gene	CDR3aa
TRBV30	TRBJ1-5	AWSSSLQNQPQH
TRBV7-9	TRBJ2-4	ASSPPGTGVAKNIQY
TRBV28	TRBJ1-1	ASSLTTGGKNEAF
TRBV27	TRBJ2-3	ASSFKGTRYY
TRBV7-9	TRBJ2-3	ASSPPGASGSRRQY
TRBV19	TRBJ1-3	ASGQSFTYSGNTIY
TRBV4-2	TRBJ1-2	ASSQDIGEYGYT
TRBV19	TRBJ2-1	ASSPPTGAGSYNEQF
TRBV7-6	TRBJ2-1	ASSLVASGSGEQF
TRBV14	TRBJ1-1	ASSQVWQDTEAF
TRBV5-1	TRBJ2-7	ASSLSPGGPSYEQY
TRBV5-4	TRBJ1-3	ASSPGGRVSGNTIY
TRBV6-5	TRBJ2-7	ASSYARPDYYEQY
TRBV5-1	TRBJ2-3	ASSPRGSGDTQY
TRBV18	TRBJ2-7	ASSPPRDRNEQY
TRBV28	TRBJ2-1	ASSSAGGSNEQF
TRBV5-6	TRBJ2-2	ASRNQGFGELF
TRBV9	TRBJ2-7	ASSVTSAGAGREQY